The clone carrying this T cell receptor (beta chain) was seen more than once but under ten times. CDR3 size: 12 residues. Germline V lookup: CDR1 ENHRY, CDR2 SYGVKD. V lost 8 bases to trimming and J lost 0 bases, with 7 bases between them. The sample comes from a study of blood T cell repertoires in COVID-19. Study-wide background: Researchers got acute and convalescent COVID-19 samples from the United States, Italy and Spain. PBMCs, B-cell-depleted T cells, or T cells provided the cDNA or gDNA that made up the material.

Per the authors' pipeline: The authors estimated nucleated cell counts from reference gene primer amplification. Sequencing was performed with immunoSEQ multiplex PCR; in TCRdb, only in-frame clones are kept and a portion is missing. V and J calls and clone size are copied from that table; D and trimming were computed from the DNA. The data contain 20,000 or so clones, 65% to 85% of them singletons. The sequence derives from a man in his forties with active or convalescent COVID-19. The chain joins TRBV10-3 to TRBJ1-1; D gene uncertain. Material: peripheral blood. CDR3 bases: TGTGCCATCGCTAGGTTGAACACTGAAGCTTTCTTT. This encodes CAIARLNTEAFF.